The clone carrying this TCR beta chain has just a few counts. Its matching antigen is unknown. TCRdb's copy holds only in-frame clones and misses some; the assay was immunoSEQ multiplex PCR. Among more than 25,000 clones, more than 60% were seen once, and the ten largest hold less than 9.5%. The sample's time point: week 5, during vaccination. Vaccine doses each comprised 300 ug of mutant IDH1 20-mer peptide, with topical imiquimod. The data were taken from a study of a mutant IDH1 vaccine in newly diagnosed glioma. The sample consisted of PBMCs, taken from a glioma patient whose treatment included an IDH1 peptide vaccine. This TCR derives from a man aged 35-49 years with glioma. Some clones in this sample may be carry-over from other donors' samples.

CDR3 coding DNA: TGTGCCAGCAGCCAAGGCCCAGAGGGTAATTCACCCCTCCACTTT. This translates into CASSQGPEGNSPLHF. The chain uses TRBV4-2 and TRBJ1-6; no clear D gene. The CDR3 loop spans 15 amino acids. V gave up 1 base and J gave up 6 bases, with 10 bases separating them. Germline CDR1 and CDR2: LGHNA and YNFKEQ.